The present TCR beta chain was sequenced within a study of neoadjuvant nivolumab and ipilimumab in lung cancer. Broader study findings: From pretherapy to surgery, tumor richness and clonality rose with dual therapy. Higher pretherapy blood TCR richness went with higher resected-tumor richness.

Clones were read by immunoSEQ multiplex PCR, and TCRdb kept only the in-frame ones, dropping some. The sample includes 7,500 or so clones, about 72% of them seen just once. Comment on this clone: Its antigen is not known.

V lost 1 base, J lost 6 bases, and 2 bases stayed unmatched. The CDR3 runs to 14 residues. CDR1 SNHLY and CDR2 FYNNEI come from the germline V gene. The chain joins TRBV2 to TRBJ1-5; 8 bases align to TRBD1. The sequencing here drew on tumor tissue, taken after neoadjuvant nivolumab, alone or with ipilimumab, at or shortly before surgery. This receptor was obtained from an adult with non-small cell lung cancer. CDR3 amino acids: CASSEGTGSQPQHF. The DNA of the CDR3 is TGTGCCAGCAGTGAAGGGACAGGGAGTCAGCCCCAGCATTTT.